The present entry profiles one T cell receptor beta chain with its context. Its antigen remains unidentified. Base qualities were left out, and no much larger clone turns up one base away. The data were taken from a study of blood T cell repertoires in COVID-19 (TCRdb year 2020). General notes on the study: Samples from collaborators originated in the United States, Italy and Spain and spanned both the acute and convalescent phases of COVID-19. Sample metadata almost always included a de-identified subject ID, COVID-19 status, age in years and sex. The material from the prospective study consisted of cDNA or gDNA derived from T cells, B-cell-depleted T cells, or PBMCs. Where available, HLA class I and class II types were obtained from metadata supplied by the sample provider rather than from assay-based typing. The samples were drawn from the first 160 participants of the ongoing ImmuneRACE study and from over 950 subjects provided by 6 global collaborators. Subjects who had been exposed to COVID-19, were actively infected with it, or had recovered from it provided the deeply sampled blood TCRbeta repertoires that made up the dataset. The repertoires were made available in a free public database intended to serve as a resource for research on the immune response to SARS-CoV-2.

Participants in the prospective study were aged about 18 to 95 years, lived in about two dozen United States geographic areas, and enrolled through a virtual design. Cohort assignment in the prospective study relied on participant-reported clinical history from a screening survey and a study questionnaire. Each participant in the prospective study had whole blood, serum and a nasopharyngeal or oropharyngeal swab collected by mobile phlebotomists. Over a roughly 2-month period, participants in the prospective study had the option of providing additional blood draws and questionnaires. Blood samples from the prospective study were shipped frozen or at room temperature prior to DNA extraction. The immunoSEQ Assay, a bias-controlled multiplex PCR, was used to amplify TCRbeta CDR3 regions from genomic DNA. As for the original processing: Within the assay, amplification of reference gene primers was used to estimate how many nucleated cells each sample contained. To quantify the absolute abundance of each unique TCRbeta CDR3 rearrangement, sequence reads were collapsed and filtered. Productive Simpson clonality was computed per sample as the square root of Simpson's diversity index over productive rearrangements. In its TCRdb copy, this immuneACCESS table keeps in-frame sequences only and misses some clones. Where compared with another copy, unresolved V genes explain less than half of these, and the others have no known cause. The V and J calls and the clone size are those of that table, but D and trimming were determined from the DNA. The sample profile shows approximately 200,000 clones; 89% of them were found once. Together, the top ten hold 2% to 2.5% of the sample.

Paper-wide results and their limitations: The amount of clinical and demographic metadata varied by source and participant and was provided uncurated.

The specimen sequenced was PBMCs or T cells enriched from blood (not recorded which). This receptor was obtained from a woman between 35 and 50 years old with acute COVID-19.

The CDR3 protein is CASSSPQRNYGYTF. In nucleotides, the sequence is TGTGCCAGCAGCTCTCCCCAGAGGAACTATGGCTACACCTTC. Here the chain combines TRBV5-4 and TRBJ1-2; confidence is insufficient to name the D gene. Trimming takes 3 bases from V and 2 bases from J, and the germline ends sit 11 bases apart. CDR1 and CDR2, looked up from the germline V gene (reference sequence), are SGHNT and YYREEE. There are 14 amino acids in the CDR3, from cysteine to phenylalanine inclusive. The read is trimmed to its CDR3 DNA, 42 bases read in frame from base 1.